This is a list of T cell receptor beta chains from one sample in a study of beta chain features in type 1 diabetes. TCRdb keeps only in-frame clones here, not all; method: immunoSEQ multiplex PCR. The data contain hundreds of thousands of clones, approximately 30% of them singletons. The sample comprised naive CD4+ T cells from blood. The receptors here all came from a man aged 18 to 35 in good health. CDR3s include the opening cysteine and the closing phenylalanine or tryptophan. Fields, in order: clone size, V gene, D gene, J gene, CDR3 protein, CDR3 DNA. D genes are given only for firm matches. Where a row states a size, it is once, few, many or the class of an expanded clone; other rows omit it.

>few|TRBV5-1|.|TRBJ1-2
CASSFGQLYGYTF
TGCGCCAGCAGCTTCGGACAGCTCTATGGCTACACCTTC
>once|TRBV30|TRBD1|TRBJ1-5
CAWSVARGRHSNQPQHF
TGTGCCTGGAGTGTGGCCAGGGGGAGGCATAGCAATCAGCCCCAGCATTTT
>few|TRBV29-1|TRBD2|TRBJ2-7
CSVSYTPGLAYEQYF
TGCAGCGTTAGTTATACTCCGGGACTAGCTTACGAGCAGTACTTC
>few|TRBV30|.|TRBJ2-4
CAWSIRNIQYF
TGTGCCTGGAGCATCAGGAACATTCAGTACTTC
>once|TRBV28|.|TRBJ1-2
CASMGSGGYTF
TGTGCCAGCATGGGCTCGGGTGGCTACACCTTC
>.|TRBV2|.|TRBJ1-5
CASSPRWGGEQPQHF
TGTGCCAGCAGTCCCAGGTGGGGGGGCGAACAGCCCCAGCATTTT
>.|TRBV29-1|.|TRBJ1-2
CSVQTVWGGYTF
TGCAGCGTCCAGACGGTTTGGGGTGGCTACACCTTC
>few|TRBV4-1|.|TRBJ1-5
CASSPGQGRPQHF
TGCGCCAGCAGCCCGGGCCAGGGTAGGCCCCAGCATTTT
>few|TRBV29-1|.|TRBJ2-4
CSASNAKNIQYF
TGCAGCGCAAGTAATGCCAAAAACATTCAGTACTTC
>.|TRBV7-9|.|TRBJ2-7
CASRRTGVGEQYF
TGTGCCAGCAGGAGAACAGGAGTGGGTGAGCAGTACTTC
>few|TRBV11-2|.|TRBJ2-7
CASRRTGTYEQYF
TGTGCCAGCAGGCGGACGGGCACCTACGAGCAGTACTTC
>few|TRBV27|TRBD1|TRBJ1-5
CASSLTGDNYQPQHF
TGTGCCAGCAGTCTGACAGGGGATAACTATCAGCCCCAGCATTTT
>.|TRBV29-1|TRBD1|TRBJ2-5
CSVHGQEETQYF
TGCAGCGTTCACGGACAGGAGGAGACCCAGTACTTC
>few|TRBV28|.|TRBJ2-1
CASSLHNEQFF
TGTGCCAGCAGTTTACACAATGAGCAGTTCTTC
>few|TRBV30|.|TRBJ1-5
CAWSGPGRADQPQHF
TGTGCCTGGAGTGGACCGGGGAGGGCTGATCAGCCCCAGCATTTT
>.|TRBV18|TRBD1|TRBJ2-1
CASSRDSSSYNEQFF
TGTGCCAGCTCAAGGGACAGCAGCTCCTACAATGAGCAGTTCTTC
>few|TRBV7-8|.|TRBJ2-5
CASRPGTSEEAQYF
TGTGCCAGCAGGCCCGGGACGTCTGAGGAAGCCCAGTACTTC
>.|TRBV29-1|.|TRBJ2-5
CSVAGRLMYQETQYF
TGCAGCGTTGCGGGCCGGCTGATGTACCAAGAGACCCAGTACTTC
>.|TRBV10-3|.|TRBJ2-2
CAISQAENTGELFF
TGTGCCATCAGCCAGGCGGAGAACACCGGGGAGCTGTTTTTT
>few|TRBV14|.|TRBJ2-7
CASSQIGHEQYF
TGTGCCAGCAGCCAAATCGGCCACGAGCAGTACTTC
>.|TRBV6-6|TRBD1|TRBJ2-1
CASSRGTGANEQFF
TGTGCCAGCAGTAGAGGGACAGGGGCCAATGAGCAGTTCTTC
>few|TRBV29-1|.|TRBJ2-2
CSVFDGFPGELFF
TGCAGCGTTTTCGACGGCTTCCCCGGGGAGCTGTTTTTT
>once|TRBV6-1|TRBD2|TRBJ2-1
CASSSGRYNEQFF
TGTGCCAGCTCTAGCGGGAGGTATAATGAGCAGTTCTTC
>few|TRBV7-9|.|TRBJ2-3
CASSFDGRDTQYF
TGTGCCAGCAGCTTTGACGGAAGAGATACGCAGTATTTT
>few|TRBV6-1|TRBD1|TRBJ2-6
CASIWTGGWANVLTF
TGTGCCAGCATTTGGACAGGGGGCTGGGCCAACGTCCTGACTTTC
>few|TRBV7-9|.|TRBJ1-1
CASSLATGGNTEAFF
TGTGCCAGCAGCTTAGCCACGGGTGGGAACACTGAAGCTTTCTTT
>few|TRBV9|.|TRBJ1-5
CASSGRRAANNQPQHF
TGTGCCAGCAGCGGACGTCGGGCAGCGAACAATCAGCCCCAGCATTTT
>once|TRBV7-2|TRBD1|TRBJ2-7
CASSIDRGQDYEQYF
TGTGCCAGCAGCATCGACAGGGGGCAGGACTACGAGCAGTACTTC
>.|TRBV7-2|TRBD1|TRBJ2-3
CASSLMTGTDTQYF
TGTGCCAGCAGCCTGATGACAGGGACAGATACGCAGTATTTT
>.|TRBV6-5|.|TRBJ2-3
CASSWTYTDTQYF
TGTGCCAGCAGTTGGACTTACACAGATACGCAGTATTTT
>few|TRBV7-9|.|TRBJ2-5
CASSSGFMETQYF
TGTGCCAGCAGCTCAGGGTTTATGGAGACCCAGTACTTC
>.|TRBV9|.|TRBJ1-1
CASRRGQNTEAFF
TGTGCCAGCCGGCGAGGCCAGAACACTGAAGCTTTCTTT
>.|TRBV5-1|.|TRBJ2-1
CASSLGQLEKEQFF
TGCGCCAGCAGCTTGGGACAGTTGGAGAAGGAGCAGTTCTTC
>few|TRBV9|TRBD1|TRBJ2-5
CASSVGTGFTEEQYF
TGTGCCAGCAGCGTAGGGACAGGTTTTACCGAGGAGCAGTACTTC
>.|TRBV5-4|.|TRBJ2-7
CASSLDRYEQYF
TGTGCCAGCAGCTTGGATCGATACGAGCAGTACTTC
>.|TRBV9|TRBD2|TRBJ2-1
CASSSPRGDSSYNEQFF
TGTGCCAGCAGCTCCCCACGGGGGGATTCCTCCTACAATGAGCAGTTCTTC
>few|TRBV27|.|TRBJ1-2
CASSWGREGGYTF
TGTGCCAGCAGTTGGGGCCGCGAGGGTGGCTACACCTTC
>.|TRBV7-2|.|TRBJ1-2
CASSFRDGYGYTF
TGTGCCAGCAGCTTCCGGGACGGATATGGCTACACCTTC
>few|TRBV5-1|TRBD2|TRBJ2-1
CASSGDPYRAGAGSNEQFF
TGCGCCAGCAGCGGAGACCCCTATAGGGCGGGAGCGGGCAGCAATGAGCAGTTCTTC
>few|TRBV29-1|.|TRBJ2-5
CSVEDLSGVGETQYF
TGCAGCGTTGAAGACTTGTCGGGTGTTGGAGAGACCCAGTACTTC
>.|TRBV18|.|TRBJ2-1
CASSPYGTADNEQFF
TGTGCCAGCTCACCTTACGGGACTGCTGACAATGAGCAGTTCTTC
>.|TRBV14|.|TRBJ2-5
CASSQTGGFGETQYF
TGTGCCAGCAGCCAAACTGGGGGATTTGGAGAGACCCAGTACTTC
>.|TRBV29-1|.|TRBJ2-5
CSVEDWSSVGGQYF
TGCAGCGTTGAAGATTGGTCTAGCGTTGGGGGGCAGTACTTC
>few|TRBV7-9|TRBD1|TRBJ1-1
CASSDTGGTEAFF
TGTGCCAGCAGCGACACAGGGGGCACTGAAGCTTTCTTT
>few|TRBV29-1|.|TRBJ1-1
CSVQRPLNTEAFF
TGCAGCGTTCAAAGGCCTTTAAACACTGAAGCTTTCTTT
>few|TRBV30|.|TRBJ1-1
CAWSISPTGNTEAFF
TGTGCCTGGAGTATAAGCCCGACAGGGAACACTGAAGCTTTCTTT
>.|TRBV6-1|.|TRBJ2-3
CASNLLTVSTDTQYF
TGTGCCAGCAACCTTCTGACAGTTAGCACAGATACGCAGTATTTT
>.|TRBV5-1|.|TRBJ2-3
CASSLGVSASDTQYF
TGCGCCAGCAGCTTGGGGGTCTCTGCCAGCGATACGCAGTATTTT
>.|TRBV30|.|TRBJ2-4
CAWGQQGGNIQYF
TGTGCCTGGGGGCAACAAGGGGGAAACATTCAGTACTTC
>.|TRBV30|.|TRBJ2-7
CAWSLTSVEQYF
TGTGCCTGGAGTCTGACTAGTGTCGAGCAGTACTTC
>.|TRBV6-5|.|TRBJ2-7
CATLQNYEQYF
TGTGCCACCTTACAGAACTACGAGCAGTACTTC
>.|TRBV4-2|.|TRBJ1-4
CASSQVTAATNEKLFF
TGTGCCAGCAGCCAAGTGACTGCTGCAACTAATGAAAAACTGTTTTTT
>.|TRBV6-6|.|TRBJ2-7
CASSYSYYEQYF
TGTGCCAGCAGTTACTCGTACTACGAGCAGTACTTC